The clone carrying this T cell receptor (beta chain) was detected many times. Antigen specificity is unknown. The data were obtained in a study of Graves' ophthalmopathy and Graves' hyperthyroidism. Broader study findings: Ophthalmopathy progression was predicted by the model at 70.59% sensitivity and 72.22% specificity.

Beta-chain TCR CDR3 regions were amplified from RNA transcripts. In the first round, RT-PCR was carried out with HTBI primers, and a multiplex PCR formed the second round. A single record per CDR3 protein comes from TCRdb applying MiXCR to the multiplex PCR reads. The data hold hundreds of thousands of distinct CDR3 sequences, with approximately 21% observed a single time. No progression to ophthalmopathy over 18 months defined stable hyperthyroidism. Other autoimmune diseases, uncontrolled infections, pregnancy or lactation ruled patients out of participation. PBMCs were isolated by Ficoll-Paque density gradient centrifugation, using roughly 10 ml of fresh peripheral blood as the starting material. The CDR3 is 16 amino acids. Trimming took 3 bases from V and 0 from J, leaving 9 bases between them. Germline CDR1 reads ENHRY; CDR2 reads SYGVKD.

The sequencing input was peripheral blood. The rearrangement links TRBV10-3 to TRBJ2-6; D not certain. This clonotype was obtained from a woman younger than 35 with stable Graves' hyperthyroidism. Some clones in this sample may be carry-over from other donors' samples. CDR3 loop: CAISEPQRSGANVLTF. CDR3 nucleotides: TGTGCCATCAGTGAACCCCAGCGCTCTGGGGCCAACGTCCTGACTTTC.